The 15 T cell receptor beta chains below come from one sample, sequenced in a study of control samples from healthy donors and cancer patients. TCRdb keeps only in-frame clones here, not all; method: immunoSEQ multiplex PCR. The sample yields tens of thousands of clones, approximately 90% seen once. The material sequenced was PBMCs. Receptors originate from a woman aged 60-75 years with head and neck cancer.

The genes are TRBV30 and TRBJ2-2, with a weak D call TRBD2 (5 bases). Germline values: CDR1 GTSNPN, CDR2 SVGIG (reference sequence). The length of the CDR3 is 12 residues. Trimming stripped 8 bases from V and 5 bases from J, with 12 bases between. DNA for the CDR3: TGTGCCAAGGACTCCAGGACCGGGGAGCTGTTTTTT. Translated, it gives CAKDSRTGELFF.

This clone was recorded once. This chain links TRBV11-2 with TRBJ2-4; 8 bases are a match to TRBD1. In germline, CDR1 is SGHAT, CDR2 FQNNGV. The CDR3 covers 15 residues. Trimming took 1 base from V and 8 from J; bases not matched to a gene: 7. The CDR3 sequence: CASSLGGTGIHIQYF. CDR3 DNA: TGTGCCAGCAGCTTAGGTGGGACAGGAATCCACATTCAGTACTTC.

The genes are TRBV11-3 and TRBJ2-1; 7 bases align to TRBD2. Germline V gene sequence: CDR1 SGHNT, CDR2 YENEEA. The length of the CDR3 is 14 residues. The ends lost 0 bases at V and 6 bases at J; junction bases unmatched: 2. The CDR3 reads CASSLDGGSNEQFF. The CDR3, as DNA: TGTGCCAGCAGCTTAGACGGCGGGAGCAATGAGCAGTTCTTC.

The gene calls are TRBV5-4 and TRBJ2-3; the match to TRBD2 covers 12 bases. Per the germline V gene, CDR1 is SGHNT and CDR2 is YYREEE (reference sequence). The CDR3 is made up of 16 amino acids. V gave up 3 bases and J gave up 0 bases; unmatched junction bases: 2. CDR3 amino acids: CASSSGTSGSTDTQYF. The CDR3, as DNA: TGTGCCAGCAGCTCAGGGACTAGCGGGAGCACAGATACGCAGTATTTT.

The chain joins TRBV29-1 to TRBJ2-7, with 9 bases that match TRBD1. The CDR3 is 13 amino acids. With 6 bases clipped from V and 3 bases from J, the junction kept 6 bases outside the gene matches. Germline V gene data show CDR1 as SQVTM and CDR2 as ANQGSEA. The CDR3 sequence is CSVETGGYYEQYF. DNA of the CDR3: TGCAGCGTAGAGACAGGGGGGTACTACGAGCAGTACTTC.

The chain is built from TRBV6-1 and TRBJ2-6; D may be TRBD1 or TRBD2 (5 bases each). Trimming removed 3 bases at V and 1 base at J, with 7 bases between. CDR3 length equals 15 residues. From germline, CDR1 is MNHNS and CDR2 SASEGT. The CDR3 DNA reads as TGTGCCAGCAGTGAGGGACGGTCTGGGGCCAACGTCCTGACTTTC. Amino acid sequence: CASSEGRSGANVLTF.

The rearrangement uses TRBV30 and TRBJ2-5; 11 bases align to TRBD2. V shed 8 bases, J shed 5 bases, and the junction held 7 bases outside the gene matches. Germline V gene lookup returns CDR1 GTSNPN and CDR2 SVGIG (reference sequence). This CDR3 contains 13 residues. The CDR3 coding sequence is TGTGCCCTAGCGGGAGGACTAACGGAGACCCAGTACTTC. It encodes CALAGGLTETQYF.

This rearrangement joins TRBV5-4 to TRBJ2-3; 13 positions agree with TRBD2. This CDR3 has 16 residues. The ends lost 3 bases at V and 5 bases at J; junction bases unmatched: 6. Germline V gene lookup returns CDR1 SGHNT and CDR2 YYREEE (reference sequence). Here the CDR3 reads CASSSGLAGVIDTQYF. In nucleotides, the CDR3 is TGTGCCAGCAGCTCCGGACTAGCGGGAGTTATAGATACGCAGTATTTT.

The gene calls are TRBV5-5 and TRBJ1-2, with D possibly being TRBD1 (5 bases). The CDR3 is 13 amino acids. V was pared by 0 bases and J by 4 bases, with 7 bases between. Germline-derived CDR1 and CDR2 are SGHKS and YYEKEE (reference sequence). CDR3 protein: CASSLADSYGYTF. The CDR3, as DNA: TGTGCCAGCAGCTTGGCCGACAGCTATGGCTACACCTTC.

The V and J genes are TRBV19 and TRBJ2-5; D ambiguous. V lost 4 bases to trimming and J lost 5 bases, with 5 bases between them. The CDR3 totals 11 residues. The V gene's germline CDR1 is LNHDA and CDR2 SQIVND (reference sequence). Here the CDR3 reads CASSNVETQYF. The CDR3 DNA follows: TGTGCCAGTAGTAACGTGGAGACCCAGTACTTC.

The chain employs TRBV7-9 and TRBJ1-1; 8 bases align to TRBD1. The length of the CDR3 is 17 residues. After removal of 5 bases from V and 2 bases from J, the junction contained 13 bases not matched to a gene. Germline V gene data show CDR1 as SEHNR and CDR2 as FQNEAQ (reference sequence). The CDR3 is CASSQKTGQEANTEAFF. In DNA form, the CDR3 reads TGTGCCAGCAGCCAAAAAACGGGACAGGAGGCCAACACTGAAGCTTTCTTT. The complete variable domain, with remaining parts taken from reference TRBV7-9 and TRBJ1-1, reads DTGVSQNPRHKITKRGQNVTFRCDPISEHNRLYWYRQTLGQGPEFLTYFQNEAQLEKSRLLSDRFSAERPKGSFSTLEIQRTEQGDSAMYLCASSQKTGQEANTEAFFGQGTRLTVV.

The chain employs TRBV5-4 and TRBJ1-1; 9 nucleotides match TRBD1. Trimming took 4 bases from V and 5 from J; bases not matched to a gene: 6. The length of the CDR3 is 14 residues. Germline V gene sequence: CDR1 SGHNT, CDR2 YYREEE (reference sequence). The DNA for the CDR3 is TGTGCCAGCAGCAGAACAGGGGGCGGTACTGAAGCTTTCTTT. This sequence encodes CASSRTGGGTEAFF.

This rearrangement joins TRBV10-3 to TRBJ1-2; 7 positions match TRBD1. Germline V CDR1 and CDR2: ENHRY, SYGVKD. Trimming took 5 bases from V and 8 from J; bases not matched to a gene: 5. The CDR3 is made up of 12 amino acids. CDR3 sequence reads: CAISTTGEGYTF. CDR3 nucleotide sequence: TGTGCCATCAGTACAACAGGGGAAGGCTACACCTTC.

CDR3 in DNA: TGTGCCAGCAGTTTGCCCGGGACCCCTCAAGAGACCCAGTACTTC. Protein product: CASSLPGTPQETQYF. The chain uses TRBV6-2 or TRBV6-3 and TRBJ2-5; TRBD1 or TRBD2 may be the D gene (5 bases each). The CDR3 is 15 residues long. V lost 4 bases, J lost 2 bases, and 14 bases lay in between. From germline, CDR1 is MNHEY and CDR2 SVGEGT.

The chain employs TRBV30 and TRBJ2-7, with no clear D. This CDR3 region has 16 residues. Germline V gene sequence: CDR1 GTSNPN, CDR2 SVGIG (reference sequence). Trimming took off 0 bases at V and 0 bases at J, with 15 bases between the two ends. Here the CDR3 reads CAWSVLFGLSSYEQYF. As DNA, the CDR3 is TGTGCCTGGAGTGTACTCTTCGGCCTAAGCTCCTACGAGCAGTACTTC. Combining the CDR3 with reference TRBV30 and TRBJ2-7 gives the whole variable domain SQTIHQWPATLVQPVGSPLSLECTVEGTSNPNLYWYRQAAGRGLQLLFYSVGIGQISSEVPQNLSASRPQDRQFILSSKKLLLSDSGFYLCAWSVLFGLSSYEQYFGPGTRLTVT.